The rows below give T cell receptor beta chains drawn from one sample of a study of shared clonotypes between healthy human individuals. Clones were read by immunoSEQ multiplex PCR, and TCRdb kept only the in-frame ones, dropping some. The sample holds roughly 2,000,000 clones; about 95% are singletons and the top ten take 0.95% to 1.5%. The sample consisted of naive CD8+ T cells sorted from blood. These receptors all come from a young man in good health. Both conserved end residues are trimmed from each CDR3. Fields, in order: V gene, CDR3 protein.

>TRBV6-6
ASAGQETQY
>TRBV27
ASSLTGGFDEQY
>TRBV9
ASSVALGINYGYT
>TRBV19
ASSIALAGEHSYEQY
>TRBV5-5
ASSQGQEFFNYGYT
>TRBV11-2
ASSQLSGGPYEQY
>TRBV19
ASSSGSPPSYNEQF
>TRBV6-1
ASSDDSSNQPQH
>TRBV5-1
ASSLEPAQETQY
>TRBV5-4
ASSSWGSNSPLH
>TRBV20-1
SAMTVGTQY
>TRBV10-2
ASSPAQGQLYEQY
>TRBV11-2
ASKQVMNTEAF
>TRBV6-5
ASTGGFRPKETQY
>TRBV30
AWSLGLGAQPQH
>TRBV28
ASSWTGLDYGYT
>TRBV5-8
ASSLGGGYT
>TRBV4-1
ASSQARLAGPFSYEQY
>TRBV19
ASSISPLTGQGIGKLF
>TRBV6-5
ASNPSLAALETQY
>TRBV19
ASSIRTGYNSPLH
>TRBV10-1
ASSAGGGYNEQF
>TRBV9
ASSGRDSTYEQY
>TRBV7-8
ASSWDRLETQY
>TRBV9
ASSPPNSNQPQH
>TRBV15
ATSEEYGANVLT
>TRBV11-3
ASSLRGGETQY
>TRBV13
ASSLGVGSNQPQH
>TRBV7-9
ASSLVDSQNEQF
>TRBV11-2
ASSLDHGTVGTGELF
>TRBV27
ASSLWTGSEQY
>TRBV4-1
ASSQDRAPGTGLRSLH
>TRBV4-1
ASSQEQLGIKWEQY
>TRBV6-5
ASSYGTSGYEQY
>TRBV7-9
ASSVPPGQENYGYT
>TRBV5-1
ASSFYTGSYEQY
>TRBV19
ASSIPGQGAWEQY
>TRBV2
ASSEARGRFAHEQY
>TRBV5-6
ASSGEQGWETQY
>TRBV6-5
ASSPQARFFGYT
>TRBV7-9
ASSLGLAGGTDTQY
>TRBV4-2
ASSQLRDRGEETQY
>TRBV4-1
ASSQDVAGNTEAF
>TRBV7-9
ASSGRDSHSEAF
>TRBV11-2
ASSLVGAGSYEQY
>TRBV9
ASSPGTSGGHEQY
>TRBV7-2
ASSLPLQEPSGGQETQY
>TRBV2
ASSERTGDLYEQY
>TRBV9
ASSPEGLNTEAF
>TRBV7-8
ASSRDSANYGYT
>TRBV10-1
ASSRGQGANTGELF
>TRBV7-2
ASSQGGSRNTIY
>TRBV27
ASSPLKPLTINTGELF
>TRBV18
ASSQGRKTYEQY
>TRBV29-1
SVEDLLSPEGTGYNEQF
>TRBV6-5
ASSYSTGSHEQY
>TRBV27
ASSLVGGNTEAF
>TRBV27
ASSTDKASYEQY
>TRBV7-9
ASSLSWDSPTEAF